Reported below is one T cell receptor (beta chain). The data belong to a study of blood T cell repertoires in COVID-19. Looking at the study overall: Acute and convalescent COVID-19 samples came from the United States, Italy and Spain.

In the authors' workflow: The assay estimated nucleated cells by amplifying reference gene primers. Produced via immunoSEQ multiplex PCR; TCRdb's table is partial and in-frame only. The DNA was the basis for D and trimming; V, J and clone size are from that table. The data show over 40,000 clones, with 92% seen just once and approximately 12% held by the top ten. Sequences were obtained from peripheral blood. The clonotype comes from a human donor in a cohort sampled during active COVID-19.

CDR3 protein: CASSPTGNSEQYF. CDR3 DNA: TGTGCCAGCAGTCCCACAGGGAACTCTGAGCAGTACTTC. The rearrangement links TRBV28 to TRBJ2-7; a possible D gene is TRBD1 (6 bases). Germline V gene data show CDR1 as MDHEN and CDR2 as SYDVKM. Trimming removed 5 bases from V and 7 bases from J, with 15 bases in between. The CDR3 is 13 residues long.